This TCR beta chain was recovered during a study of T cell responses to AZD1222 COVID-19 vaccine (dated by TCRdb to 2020 to 2022). For context, the study as a whole: AZD1222 recipients with second doses at about 4 weeks or about 12 weeks were pooled, because spike-specific TCR depth and breadth did not differ between schedules. TCR sequencing covered roughly 230 trial participants: roughly 200 given two doses of AZD1222 and 26 given two doses of MenACWY control vaccine. Trial participants were enrolled by age into subgroups of 18-55, 56-69 and 70-plus years, and around 150, 28 and 57 TCR-sequenced participants, respectively, were included in these subgroups.

The CDR3 regions of human TCRbeta chains were subjected to immunosequencing. The original pipeline was this. Repertoire TCRs were checked for matches against a reference library of SARS-CoV-2-specific TCRs that had been generated using the MIRA antigen-specificity platform. Breadth was defined as the fraction of unique TCRs that were SARS-CoV-2-associated, and depth was defined as the fraction of total T cells that were SARS-CoV-2-associated. Using the MIRA data, each spike-specific TCR was assigned both to the spike region to which the TCR was reactive and to a CD4 or CD8 class. Log10-transformed breadth and depth values were compared by one-way ANOVA with Sidak's multiple comparisons tests. The table comes from immuneACCESS by way of TCRdb, which keeps in-frame sequences with V and J called. Part of the clones is missing from these tables; in studies checked, under half for an unresolved V gene and the rest for unknown reasons. V and J calls and clone size are those listed in that table; D and trimming were worked out from the DNA. This sample comprises 97,000 or so clones, more than 70% of them detected only once. The ten top clones hold over 15% of the sample.

Taken with the paper, the label for time point translates to: baseline before first vaccination. Vaccinee samples came from UK trials COV001 and COV002, including a single-blind randomized controlled phase 2/3 trial of AZD1222 (ChAdOx1 nCoV-19) in healthy adults. Trial participant PBMC samples were collected at day 0 and day 28 after the second dose for TCRbeta chain sequencing. Study-wide findings and limitations: The 56-69-year group was small, and its depth increase did not reach significance, likely because of low power. CD4 TCRs associated with the vaccine covered the entire spike protein, and the dominant responses were in regions 160-218 and 743-854. Conclusions about previously exposed vaccinees are limited, since just 5 or 6 AZD1222 recipients were seropositive for SARS-CoV-2 at baseline. Nearly half of unique spike-specific TCRs reportedly recognized epitopes outside regions mutated in the B.1.351 and B.1.1.7 variants. Because no samples from the day 14 peak response were available, repertoires could be characterized only after the peak T cell response. Participants were mostly white British, with more females than males. The authors suggested clonal diversity may have been underestimated. After two AZD1222 doses, both the breadth and the depth of spike-specific TCRs were significantly higher than at day 0 and than in MenACWY recipients.

With regard to this clone: Its antigen is currently not known. No base qualities exist here, and no much larger clone lies one base off it.

Including cysteine and phenylalanine, the CDR3 has 14 amino acids. The only DNA kept is the CDR3, 42 bases in frame from the first base. V is cut by 1 base and J by 9 bases, and the space between the germline ends is 10 bases. The germline V gene supplies CDR1 SGHTA and CDR2 FQGTGA. The receptor was isolated from an adult in good health. The rearrangement joined TRBV7-3 to TRBJ1-6; the D gene is unclear. Sequences were derived from peripheral blood, sampled on day 0 of AZD1222 vaccination. The DNA sequence is given as TGTGCCAGCAGCTTAATGGGGTACGGTTCACCCCTCCACTTT. The translation is CASSLMGYGSPLHF.